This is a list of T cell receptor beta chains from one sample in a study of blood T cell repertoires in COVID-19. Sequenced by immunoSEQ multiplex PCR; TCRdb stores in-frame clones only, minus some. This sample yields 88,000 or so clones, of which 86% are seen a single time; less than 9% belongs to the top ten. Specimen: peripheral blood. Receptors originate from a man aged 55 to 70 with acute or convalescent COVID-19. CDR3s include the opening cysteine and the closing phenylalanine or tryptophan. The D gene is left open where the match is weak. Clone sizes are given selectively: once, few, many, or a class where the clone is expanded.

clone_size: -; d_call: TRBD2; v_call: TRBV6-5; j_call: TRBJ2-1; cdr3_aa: CASSYGSGGNNEQFF; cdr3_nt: TGTGCCAGCAGTTACGGGTCGGGGGGTAACAATGAGCAGTTCTTC
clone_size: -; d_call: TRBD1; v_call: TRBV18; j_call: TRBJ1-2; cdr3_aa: CASSPGTGVGYGYTF; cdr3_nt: TGTGCCAGCTCACCGGGGACAGGGGTGGGCTATGGCTACACCTTC
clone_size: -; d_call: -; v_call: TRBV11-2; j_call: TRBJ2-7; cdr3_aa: CASSSPGHQISYEQYF; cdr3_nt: TGTGCCAGCAGCTCACCGGGACACCAAATTTCCTACGAGCAGTACTTC
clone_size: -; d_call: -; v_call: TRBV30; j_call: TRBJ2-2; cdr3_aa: CAWSATRLVDTGELFF; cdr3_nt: TGTGCCTGGAGCGCGACTAGATTGGTGGACACCGGGGAGCTGTTTTTT
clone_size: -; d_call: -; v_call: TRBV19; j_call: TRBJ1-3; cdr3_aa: CASNPRGPGNTIYF; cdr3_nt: TGTGCCAGTAACCCCAGGGGTCCTGGAAACACCATATATTTT
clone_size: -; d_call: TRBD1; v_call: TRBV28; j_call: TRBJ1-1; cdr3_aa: CASRPGQVNTEAFF; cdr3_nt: TGTGCCAGCAGACCCGGACAGGTGAACACTGAAGCTTTCTTT
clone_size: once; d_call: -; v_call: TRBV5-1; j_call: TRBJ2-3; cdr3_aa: CASSLEQGLGTQYF; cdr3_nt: TGCGCCAGCAGCTTGGAACAGGGCCTCGGTACGCAGTATTTT
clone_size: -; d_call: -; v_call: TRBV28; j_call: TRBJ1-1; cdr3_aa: CASSLLLGSTEAFF; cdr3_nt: TGTGCCAGCAGTTTATTACTGGGCAGCACTGAAGCTTTCTTT
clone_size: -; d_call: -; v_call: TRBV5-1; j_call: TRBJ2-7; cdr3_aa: CASNNPGTYSYEQYF; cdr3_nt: TGCGCCAGCAACAACCCCGGGACATACTCCTACGAGCAGTACTTC
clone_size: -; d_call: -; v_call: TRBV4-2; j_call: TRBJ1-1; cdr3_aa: CASSQARTEAFF; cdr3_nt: TGTGCCAGCAGCCAAGCGAGGACTGAAGCTTTCTTT
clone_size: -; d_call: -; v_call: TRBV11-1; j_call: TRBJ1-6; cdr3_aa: CASSFAGNNSPLHF; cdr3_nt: TGTGCCAGCAGCTTCGCAGGGAATAATTCACCCCTCCACTTT
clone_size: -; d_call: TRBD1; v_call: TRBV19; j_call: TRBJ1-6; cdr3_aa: CASSAGTGFLNSPLHF; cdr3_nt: TGTGCCAGTAGTGCCGGGACAGGGTTTTTGAATTCACCCCTCCACTTT
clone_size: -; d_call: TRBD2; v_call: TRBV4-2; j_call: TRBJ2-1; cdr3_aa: CASSQEGGGRGNEQFF; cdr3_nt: TGTGCCAGCAGCCAAGAAGGAGGCGGGAGGGGGAATGAGCAGTTCTTC
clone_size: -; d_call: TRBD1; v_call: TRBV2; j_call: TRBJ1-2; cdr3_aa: CASSEGQGGGNYGYTF; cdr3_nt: TGTGCCAGCAGTGAGGGACAGGGCGGGGGTAACTATGGCTACACCTTC
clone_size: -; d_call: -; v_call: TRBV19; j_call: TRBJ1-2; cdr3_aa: CASSIVRAYGYTF; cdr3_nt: TGTGCCAGTAGTATTGTCAGGGCCTATGGCTACACCTTC
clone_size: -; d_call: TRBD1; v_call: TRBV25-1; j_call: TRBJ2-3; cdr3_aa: CASSGSGGPDTQYF; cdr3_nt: TGTGCCAGCAGTGGTTCAGGGGGACCAGATACGCAGTATTTT
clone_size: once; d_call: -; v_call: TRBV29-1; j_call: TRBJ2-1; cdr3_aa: CSVEPRSSYNEQFF; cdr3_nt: TGCAGCGTTGAACCTAGGAGCTCCTACAATGAGCAGTTCTTC
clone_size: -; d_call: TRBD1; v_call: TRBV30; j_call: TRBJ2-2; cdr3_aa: CAWSVRDRGANTGELFF; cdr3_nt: TGTGCCTGGAGTGTTAGGGACAGGGGGGCGAACACCGGGGAGCTGTTTTTT
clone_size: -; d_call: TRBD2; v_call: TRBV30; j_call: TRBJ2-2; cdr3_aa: CAWNPGGVVLFF; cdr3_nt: TGTGCCTGGAACCCGGGGGGGGTAGTGCTGTTTTTT
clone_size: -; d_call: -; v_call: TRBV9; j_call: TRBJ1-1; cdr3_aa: CASSVDLWSTEAFF; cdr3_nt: TGTGCCAGCAGCGTAGATCTATGGAGCACTGAAGCTTTCTTT
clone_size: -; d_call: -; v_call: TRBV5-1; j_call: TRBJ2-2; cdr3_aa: CASQPTANTGELFF; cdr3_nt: TGCGCCAGTCAACCGACAGCGAACACCGGGGAGCTGTTTTTT
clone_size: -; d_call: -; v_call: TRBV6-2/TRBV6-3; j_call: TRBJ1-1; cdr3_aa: CASSYDGAPGTEAFF; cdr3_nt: TGTGCCAGCAGTTACGATGGGGCGCCGGGCACTGAAGCTTTCTTT